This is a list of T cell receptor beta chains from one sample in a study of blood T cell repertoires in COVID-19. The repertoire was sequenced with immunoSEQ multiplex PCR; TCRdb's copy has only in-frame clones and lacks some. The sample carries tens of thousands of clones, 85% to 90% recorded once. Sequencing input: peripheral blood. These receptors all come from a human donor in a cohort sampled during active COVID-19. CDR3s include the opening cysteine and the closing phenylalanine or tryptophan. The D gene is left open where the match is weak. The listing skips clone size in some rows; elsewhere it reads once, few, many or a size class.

TGTGCCAGCAGCACTCAATGGCGGGTCCAAGAGACCCAGTACTTC,CASSTQWRVQETQYF,NA,TRBV5-8,NA,TRBJ2-5
TGTGCCAGTAGTTCTTCTTACGAGCAGTACTTC,CASSSSYEQYF,once,TRBV19,NA,TRBJ2-7
TGTGCCAGCAGCCAAGGGACAGGGAACGAGCAGTACTTC,CASSQGTGNEQYF,NA,TRBV14,TRBD1,TRBJ2-7
TGTGCCAGCAGCGGACAGGAGTTGAGGGGCTACACCTTC,CASSGQELRGYTF,NA,TRBV6-5,TRBD1,TRBJ1-2
TGTGCCAGCAGCAATAGTGGCGGAGAGCTACTAGGGGAGACCCAGTACTTC,CASSNSGGELLGETQYF,NA,TRBV9,NA,TRBJ2-5
TGTGCCAGCAGCGTAGGTTTGGGCGGGGGGAGCTCTGGGGCCAACGTCCTGACTTTC,CASSVGLGGGSSGANVLTF,NA,TRBV9,TRBD2,TRBJ2-6
TGCGCCAGCAGCCAAGATCGAGGGCGAGGAGCTTTCTTT,CASSQDRGRGAFF,NA,TRBV4-3,NA,TRBJ1-1
TGTGCCAGCAGCCTCACCGGGACAGGGGGATTTGGTTTTACCGGGGAGCTGTTTTTT,CASSLTGTGGFGFTGELFF,NA,TRBV7-9,TRBD1,TRBJ2-2
TGTGCCAGCAGACCAACAGGGGGAAGTGGAAACACCATATATTTT,CASRPTGGSGNTIYF,NA,TRBV14,TRBD1,TRBJ1-3
TGTGCCAGCAGTTACCACGGGTCTAGCGGGATAGGAAACGAGCAGTACTTC,CASSYHGSSGIGNEQYF,once,TRBV6-9,TRBD2,TRBJ2-7
TGTGCCAGCAGTTTTGGGGGCGACGACACCGGGGAGCTGTTTTTT,CASSFGGDDTGELFF,NA,TRBV28,NA,TRBJ2-2
TGTGCCAGCAGCGTAAATGAGGCGGGGGATACTGGCTACACCTTC,CASSVNEAGDTGYTF,NA,TRBV9,NA,TRBJ1-2
TGTGCCAGTAGCCCCACAGGCGGAACTGGAAACACCATATATTTT,CASSPTGGTGNTIYF,once,TRBV19,NA,TRBJ1-3
TGTGCCAGCAGTTTTGTGGCAGGCGGGTCGTTAACGGTGCAGTTCTTC,CASSFVAGGSLTVQFF,NA,TRBV6-5,NA,TRBJ2-1
TGTGCCAGCAGCCAAGAACTCTCTGGAAACACCATATATTTT,CASSQELSGNTIYF,few,TRBV4-2,NA,TRBJ1-3
TGCAGCGGGGCCGGGACAGGGCCGCTTAGTGGCTACACCTTC,CSGAGTGPLSGYTF,NA,TRBV29-1,TRBD1,TRBJ1-2
TGCGCCAGCAGCCACTCCTCCGACAGGGACACAGATACGCAGTATTTT,CASSHSSDRDTDTQYF,NA,TRBV4-1,TRBD1,TRBJ2-3